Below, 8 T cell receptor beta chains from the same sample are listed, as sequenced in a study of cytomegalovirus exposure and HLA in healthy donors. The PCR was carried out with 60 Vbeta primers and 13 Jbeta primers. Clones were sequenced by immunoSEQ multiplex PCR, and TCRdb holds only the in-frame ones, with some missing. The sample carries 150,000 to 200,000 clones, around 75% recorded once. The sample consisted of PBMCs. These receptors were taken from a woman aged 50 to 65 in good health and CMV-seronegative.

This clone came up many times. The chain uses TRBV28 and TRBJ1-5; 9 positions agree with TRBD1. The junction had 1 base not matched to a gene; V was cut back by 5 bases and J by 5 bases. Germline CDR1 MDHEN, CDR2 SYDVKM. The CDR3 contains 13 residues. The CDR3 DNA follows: TGTGCCAGCAGTCGGACAGGGGATCAGCCCCAGCATTTT. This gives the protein CASSRTGDQPQHF.

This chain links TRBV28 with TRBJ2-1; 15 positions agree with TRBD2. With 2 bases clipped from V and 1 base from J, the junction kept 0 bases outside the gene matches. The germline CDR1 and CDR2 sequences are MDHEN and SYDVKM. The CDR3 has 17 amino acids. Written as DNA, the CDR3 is TGTGCCAGCAGTTTAGGACTAGCGGGAGGGTCCTACAATGAGCAGTTCTTC. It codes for CASSLGLAGGSYNEQFF. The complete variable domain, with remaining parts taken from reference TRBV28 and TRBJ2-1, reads DVKVTQSSRYLVKRTGEKVFLECVQDMDHENMFWYRQDPGLGLRLIYFSYDVKMKEKGDIPEGYSVSREKKERFSLILESASTNQTSMYLCASSLGLAGGSYNEQFFGPGTRLTVL.

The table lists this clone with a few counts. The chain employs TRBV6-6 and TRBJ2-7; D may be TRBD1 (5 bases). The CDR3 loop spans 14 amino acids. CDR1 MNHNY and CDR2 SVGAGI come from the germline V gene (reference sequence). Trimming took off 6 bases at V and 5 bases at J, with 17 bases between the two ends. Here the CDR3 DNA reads TGTGCCAGCAGCGTCCGGATGGGGCACGACGAGCAGTACTTC. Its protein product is CASSVRMGHDEQYF.

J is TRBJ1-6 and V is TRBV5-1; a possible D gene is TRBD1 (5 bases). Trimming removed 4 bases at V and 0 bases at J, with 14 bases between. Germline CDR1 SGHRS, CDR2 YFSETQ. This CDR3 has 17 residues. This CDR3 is CASSAGHYDSYNSPLHF. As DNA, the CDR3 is TGCGCCAGCAGCGCTGGACACTACGACTCCTATAATTCACCCCTCCACTTT.

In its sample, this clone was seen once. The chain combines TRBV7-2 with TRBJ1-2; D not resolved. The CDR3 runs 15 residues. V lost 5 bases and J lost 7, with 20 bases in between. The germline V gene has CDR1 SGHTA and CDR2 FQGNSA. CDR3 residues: CASSQNQDARPGYTF. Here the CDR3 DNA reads TGTGCCAGCAGCCAGAACCAGGATGCTCGGCCTGGCTACACCTTC.

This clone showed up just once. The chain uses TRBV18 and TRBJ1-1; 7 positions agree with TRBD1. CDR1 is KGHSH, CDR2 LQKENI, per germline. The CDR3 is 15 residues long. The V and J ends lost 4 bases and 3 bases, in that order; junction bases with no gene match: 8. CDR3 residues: CASSLNTGEYTEAFF. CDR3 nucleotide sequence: TGTGCCAGCTCACTTAATACAGGGGAATACACTGAAGCTTTCTTT.

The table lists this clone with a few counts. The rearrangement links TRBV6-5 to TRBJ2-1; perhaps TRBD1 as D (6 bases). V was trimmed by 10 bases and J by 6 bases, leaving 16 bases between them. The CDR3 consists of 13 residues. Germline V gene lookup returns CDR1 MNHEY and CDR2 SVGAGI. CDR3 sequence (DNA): TGTGCCACCTTCCCGATGACAGGCAATGAGCAGTTCTTC. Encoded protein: CATFPMTGNEQFF.

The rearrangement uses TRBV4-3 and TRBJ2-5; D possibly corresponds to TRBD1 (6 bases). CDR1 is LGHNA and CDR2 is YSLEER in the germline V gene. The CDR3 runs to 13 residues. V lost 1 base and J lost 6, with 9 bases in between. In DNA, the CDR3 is TGCGCCAGCAGCCAAGCTGGGGGCAAGACCCAGTACTTC. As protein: CASSQAGGKTQYF.